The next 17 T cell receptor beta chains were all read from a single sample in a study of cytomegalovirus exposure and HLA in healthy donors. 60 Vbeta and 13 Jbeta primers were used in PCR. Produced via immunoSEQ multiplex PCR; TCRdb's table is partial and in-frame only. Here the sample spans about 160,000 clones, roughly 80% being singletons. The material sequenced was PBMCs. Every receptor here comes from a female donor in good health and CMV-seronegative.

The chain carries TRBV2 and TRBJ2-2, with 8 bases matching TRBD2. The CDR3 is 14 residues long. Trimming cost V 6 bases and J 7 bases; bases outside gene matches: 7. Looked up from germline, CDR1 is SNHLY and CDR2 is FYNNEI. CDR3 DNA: TGTGCCAGCAGAAAAAGCGGGGGTATCGGGGAGCTGTTTTTT. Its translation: CASRKSGGIGELFF.

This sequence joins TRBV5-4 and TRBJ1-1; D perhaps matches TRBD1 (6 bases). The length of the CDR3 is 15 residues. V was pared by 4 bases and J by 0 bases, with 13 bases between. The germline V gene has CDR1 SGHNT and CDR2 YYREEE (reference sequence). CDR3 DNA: TGTGCCAGCAGCCCCGGACAGCGTTTGAACACTGAAGCTTTCTTT. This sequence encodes CASSPGQRLNTEAFF.

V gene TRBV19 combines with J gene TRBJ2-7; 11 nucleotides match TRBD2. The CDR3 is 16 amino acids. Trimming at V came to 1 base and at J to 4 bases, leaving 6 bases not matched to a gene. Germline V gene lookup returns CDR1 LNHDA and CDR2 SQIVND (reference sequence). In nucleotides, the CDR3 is TGTGCCAGTAGTATAGTTGAACTAGCGGGAGTGTACGAGCAGTACTTC. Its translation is CASSIVELAGVYEQYF.

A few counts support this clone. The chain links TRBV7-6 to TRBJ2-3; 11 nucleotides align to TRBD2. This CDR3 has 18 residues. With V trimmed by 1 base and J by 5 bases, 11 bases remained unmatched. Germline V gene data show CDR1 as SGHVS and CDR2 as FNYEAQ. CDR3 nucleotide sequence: TGTGCCAGCAGCTTAGTTGAGATAGCGGGGGGGCGGGGAGATACGCAGTATTTT. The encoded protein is CASSLVEIAGGRGDTQYF.

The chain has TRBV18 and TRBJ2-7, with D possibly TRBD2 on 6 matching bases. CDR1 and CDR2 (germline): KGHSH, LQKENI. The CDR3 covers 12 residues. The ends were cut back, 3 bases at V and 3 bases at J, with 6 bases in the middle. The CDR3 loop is CASSPDYYEQYF. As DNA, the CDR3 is TGTGCCAGCTCACCGGACTACTACGAGCAGTACTTC.

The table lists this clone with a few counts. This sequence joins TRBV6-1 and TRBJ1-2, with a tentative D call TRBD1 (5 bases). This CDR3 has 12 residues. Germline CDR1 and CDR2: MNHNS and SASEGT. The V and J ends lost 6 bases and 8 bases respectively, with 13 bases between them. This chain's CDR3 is CASRILGGGYTF. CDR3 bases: TGTGCCAGCAGGATCTTGGGGGGGGGCTACACCTTC.

The CDR3 is CASSSTGVDGYTF. Written as DNA, the CDR3 is TGCGCCAGCAGCTCCACAGGGGTAGATGGCTACACCTTC. This chain joins TRBV5-1 and TRBJ1-2, with TRBD1 identical over 7 bases. Germline V lookup: CDR1 SGHRS, CDR2 YFSETQ. Trimming took 3 bases from V and 6 from J; bases not matched to a gene: 5. The CDR3 has 13 amino acids.

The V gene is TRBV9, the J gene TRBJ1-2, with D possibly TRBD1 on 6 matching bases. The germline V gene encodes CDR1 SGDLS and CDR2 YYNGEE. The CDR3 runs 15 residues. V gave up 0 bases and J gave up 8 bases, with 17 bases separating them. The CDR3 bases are TGTGCCAGCAGCGTAGGGGGGGGCAGGGCGGCCGGCTACACCTTC. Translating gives CASSVGGGRAAGYTF.

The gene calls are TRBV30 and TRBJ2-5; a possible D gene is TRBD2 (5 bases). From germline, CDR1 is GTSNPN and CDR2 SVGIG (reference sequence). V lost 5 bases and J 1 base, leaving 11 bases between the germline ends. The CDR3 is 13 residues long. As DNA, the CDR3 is TGTGCCTGGGGCCCGGGGATCCAAGAGACCCAGTACTTC. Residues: CAWGPGIQETQYF.

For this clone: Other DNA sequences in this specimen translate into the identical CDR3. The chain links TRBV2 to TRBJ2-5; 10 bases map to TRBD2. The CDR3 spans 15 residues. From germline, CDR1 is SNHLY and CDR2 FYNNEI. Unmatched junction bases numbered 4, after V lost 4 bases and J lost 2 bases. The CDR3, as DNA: TGTGCCAGCAGTGGGCTAGCGGGGGATCAAGAGACCCAGTACTTC. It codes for CASSGLAGDQETQYF.

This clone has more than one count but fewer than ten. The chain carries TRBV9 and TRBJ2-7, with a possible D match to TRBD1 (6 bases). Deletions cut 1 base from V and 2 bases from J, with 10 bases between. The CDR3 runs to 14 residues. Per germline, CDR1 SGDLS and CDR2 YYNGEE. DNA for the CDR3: TGTGCCAGCAGCGTACAGGGGCTTCCCTACGAGCAGTACTTC. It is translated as CASSVQGLPYEQYF.

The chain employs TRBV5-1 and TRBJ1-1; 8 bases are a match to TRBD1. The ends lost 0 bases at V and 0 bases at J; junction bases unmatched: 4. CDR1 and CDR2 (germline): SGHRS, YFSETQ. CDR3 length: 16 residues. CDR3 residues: CASSLGTGTMNTEAFF. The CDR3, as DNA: TGCGCCAGCAGCTTGGGGACAGGGACCATGAACACTGAAGCTTTCTTT. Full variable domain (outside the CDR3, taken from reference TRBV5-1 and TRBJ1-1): KAGVTQTPRYLIKTRGQQVTLSCSPISGHRSVSWYQQTPGQGLQFLFEYFSETQRNKGNFPGRFSGRQFSNSRSEMNVSTLELGDSALYLCASSLGTGTMNTEAFFGQGTRLTVV.

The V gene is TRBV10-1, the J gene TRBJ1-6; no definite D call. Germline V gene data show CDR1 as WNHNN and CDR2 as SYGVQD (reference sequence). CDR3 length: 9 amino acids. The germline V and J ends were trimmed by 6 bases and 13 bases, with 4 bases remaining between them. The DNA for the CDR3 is TGCGCCAGCAGGGCCCCCCTCCACTTT. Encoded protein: CASRAPLHF.

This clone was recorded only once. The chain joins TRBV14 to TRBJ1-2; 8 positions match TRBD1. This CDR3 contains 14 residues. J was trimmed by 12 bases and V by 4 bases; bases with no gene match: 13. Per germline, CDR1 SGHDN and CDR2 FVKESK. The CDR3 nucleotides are TGTGCCAGCAGCCCGGGGACAGGCCTCTATGGGGACACCTTC. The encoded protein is CASSPGTGLYGDTF.

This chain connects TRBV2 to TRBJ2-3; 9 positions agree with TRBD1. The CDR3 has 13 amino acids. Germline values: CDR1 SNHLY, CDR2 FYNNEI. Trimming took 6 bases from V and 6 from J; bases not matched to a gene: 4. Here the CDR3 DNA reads TGTGCCAGCAGCGGAGACAGGGGGGATACGCAGTATTTT. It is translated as CASSGDRGDTQYF.

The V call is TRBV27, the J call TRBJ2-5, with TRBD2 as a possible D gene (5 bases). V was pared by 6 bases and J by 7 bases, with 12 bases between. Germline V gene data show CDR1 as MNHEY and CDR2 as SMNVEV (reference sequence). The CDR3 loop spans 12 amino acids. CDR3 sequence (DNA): TGTGCCAGCAGCCCGGGGTTAGGGACCCAGTACTTC. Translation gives CASSPGLGTQYF.

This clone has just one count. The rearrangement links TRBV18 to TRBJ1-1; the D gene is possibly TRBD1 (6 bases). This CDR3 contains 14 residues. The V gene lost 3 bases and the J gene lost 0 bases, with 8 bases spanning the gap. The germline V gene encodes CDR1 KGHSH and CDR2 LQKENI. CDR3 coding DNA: TGTGCCAGCTCACCTCAGGGGTTGAACACTGAAGCTTTCTTT. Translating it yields CASSPQGLNTEAFF.